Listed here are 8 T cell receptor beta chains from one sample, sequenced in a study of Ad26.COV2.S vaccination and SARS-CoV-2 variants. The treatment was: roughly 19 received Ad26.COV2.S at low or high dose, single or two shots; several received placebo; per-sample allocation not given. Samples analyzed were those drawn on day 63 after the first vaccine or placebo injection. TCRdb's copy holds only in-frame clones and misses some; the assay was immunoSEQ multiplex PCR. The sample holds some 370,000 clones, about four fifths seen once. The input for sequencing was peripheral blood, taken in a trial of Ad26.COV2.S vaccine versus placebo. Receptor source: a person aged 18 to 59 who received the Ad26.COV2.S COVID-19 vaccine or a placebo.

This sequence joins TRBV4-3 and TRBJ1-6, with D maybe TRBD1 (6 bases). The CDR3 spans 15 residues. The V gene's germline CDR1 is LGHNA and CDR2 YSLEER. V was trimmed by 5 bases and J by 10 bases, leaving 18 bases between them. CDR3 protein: CASSGGGLPQSPLHF. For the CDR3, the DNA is TGCGCCAGCAGCGGGGGGGGCCTACCACAATCACCCCTCCACTTT.

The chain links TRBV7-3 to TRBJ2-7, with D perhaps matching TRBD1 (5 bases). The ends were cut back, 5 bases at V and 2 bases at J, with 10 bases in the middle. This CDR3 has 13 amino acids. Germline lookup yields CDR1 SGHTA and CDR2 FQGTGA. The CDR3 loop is CASSVDSTYEQYF. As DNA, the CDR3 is TGTGCCAGCAGCGTAGACAGCACCTACGAGCAGTACTTC.

For the CDR3, the DNA is TGTGCCAGCAGGCAAGGGAGCGGGACCGGGGAGCTGTTTTTT. This encodes CASRQGSGTGELFF. The chain employs TRBV7-2 and TRBJ2-2; D might be TRBD2 (6 bases). Looked up from germline, CDR1 is SGHTA and CDR2 is FQGNSA. The CDR3 is 14 amino acids. V shed 6 bases and J shed 5 bases, with 13 bases lying between them.

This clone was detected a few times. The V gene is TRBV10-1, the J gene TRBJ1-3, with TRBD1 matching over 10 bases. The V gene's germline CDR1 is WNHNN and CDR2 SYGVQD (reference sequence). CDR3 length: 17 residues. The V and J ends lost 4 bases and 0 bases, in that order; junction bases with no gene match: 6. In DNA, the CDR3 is TGCGCCAGCAGTGGTCCCGGGACAGGGGACTCTGGAAACACCATATATTTT. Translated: CASSGPGTGDSGNTIYF.

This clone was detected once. The CDR3 region is CASGYDLTGTDTQYF. For the CDR3, the DNA is TGCGCCAGCGGATACGATTTGACAGGCACAGATACGCAGTATTTT. V and J are TRBV5-1 and TRBJ2-3; a possible D gene is TRBD1 (5 bases). The CDR3 consists of 15 residues. Per the germline V gene, CDR1 is SGHRS and CDR2 is YFSETQ. V shed 7 bases and J shed 1 base, with 16 bases lying between them.

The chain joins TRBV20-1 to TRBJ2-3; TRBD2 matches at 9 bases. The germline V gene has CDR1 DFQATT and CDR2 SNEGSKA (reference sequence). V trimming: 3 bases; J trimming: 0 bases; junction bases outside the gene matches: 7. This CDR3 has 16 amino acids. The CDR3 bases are TGCAGTGCTAGTGCCAGCGGGGGGTTAAGCACAGATACGCAGTATTTT. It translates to CSASASGGLSTDTQYF.

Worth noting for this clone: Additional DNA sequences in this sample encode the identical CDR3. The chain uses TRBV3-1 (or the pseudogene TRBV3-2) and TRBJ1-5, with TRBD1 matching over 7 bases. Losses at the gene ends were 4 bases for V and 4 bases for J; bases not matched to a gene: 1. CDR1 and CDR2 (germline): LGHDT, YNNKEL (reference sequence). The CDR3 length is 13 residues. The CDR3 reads CASSPDRNQPQHF. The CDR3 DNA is TGTGCCAGCAGCCCGGACAGGAATCAGCCCCAGCATTTT.

The CDR3 region is CASSLRQFYEQYF. The CDR3 region has the DNA TGTGCCAGCAGCTTAAGGCAGTTCTACGAGCAGTACTTC. The chain recombines TRBV5-6 with TRBJ2-7; D uncertain. Germline CDR1 is SGHDT and CDR2 is YYEEEE. The CDR3 runs to 13 residues. The germline V and J ends were trimmed by 2 bases and 3 bases, with 9 bases remaining between them.